This T cell receptor beta chain derives from a study of CD8 T cells in ankylosing spondylitis (dated by TCRdb to the late 2010s). General notes on the study: The study profiled T cell receptor beta repertoires in healthy donors and ankylosing spondylitis patients to find disease-linked TCR variants. The whole study cohort included 85 to 120 healthy donors and about two dozen ankylosing spondylitis patients. Peripheral blood was sampled, and synovial fluid was also collected from ankylosing spondylitis patients. Here is what the overall study found, with its caveats: Some of the motif variants had been reported before in the synovial fluid and blood of reactive arthritis patients, a finding that suggests common disease-initiation mechanisms. A TCR beta motif of roughly 8 highly homologous amino acid variants appeared characteristic of blood from ankylosing spondylitis patients. In peripheral blood, the disease-linked clones were found at relatively low frequencies and had a CD8+ phenotype. According to the report, matched synovial fluid samples from ankylosing spondylitis patients were significantly enriched for the disease-linked clones.

Sequenced on an Illumina HiSeq 2500. Quantitative 5'-RACE with molecular barcodes was the method used to prepare the TCR beta libraries. In the source study's methods: A new computational method based on a probabilistic model of VDJ rearrangement was used to identify disease-linked TCR variants. TCRdb reworked the public reads: Q25 trimming with fastp, MiXCR clone assembly, productive beta chains retained. Rows with a matching CDR3 protein are joined into one entry that keeps the most common DNA and genes. Clone size and V and J calls follow TCRdb, not the original study. This sample holds about 440,000 distinct CDR3 sequences; about 15% were observed only once. Just over 1% of the sample comes from the top ten. This clonotype was counted between two and nine times. It lacks a known antigen. No clone much larger than this one lies a single base away; base qualities are absent. Deletion took 0 bases off V and 2 bases off J, with a span of 2 bases between the germline ends. The CDR3, from cysteine to phenylalanine, totals 13 residues. Kept here is only the CDR3 DNA, which spans 39 bases and is read in frame from base 1. CDR1 and CDR2 (MNHEY, SMNVEV) derive from the germline V gene (reference sequence).

The specimen sequenced was blood, either unsorted or a sorted T cell fraction (not recorded which). This receptor chain uses TRBV27 and TRBJ1-3; confidence is insufficient to name the D gene. The sequence came from a male donor with ankylosing spondylitis. This receptor carries the CDR3 CASSLSPGNTIYF. The DNA reads as follows: TGTGCCAGCAGTTTATCTCCTGGAAACACCATATATTTT.